These 22 T cell receptor beta chains share one sample of origin, sequenced in a study of cytomegalovirus exposure and HLA in healthy donors. TCRdb's copy holds only in-frame clones and misses some; the assay was immunoSEQ multiplex PCR. The sample records a few hundred thousand clones, around 90% being singletons. Sequenced sample: PBMCs. These receptors all come from a man aged 30-40 years in good health and CMV-seronegative.

Here the CDR3 DNA reads TGTGCCAGCAGTTTTCGGGAAAATTCACCCCTCCACTTT. Translating it yields CASSFRENSPLHF. The chain combines TRBV28 with TRBJ1-6; D ambiguous. Germline V gene data show CDR1 as MDHEN and CDR2 as SYDVKM. There are 13 residues in the CDR3. V was shortened by 3 bases and J by 7 bases, with 7 bases between the two germline ends.

This clone came up a few times. V and J are TRBV18 and TRBJ2-7; D perhaps matches TRBD2 (5 bases). Trimming left V 1 base short and J 2 bases short, with 12 bases between. Germline V CDR1 and CDR2: KGHSH, LQKENI. The CDR3 covers 15 residues. The CDR3 region is CASSPQGATPYEQYF. Written as DNA, the CDR3 is TGTGCCAGCTCACCACAGGGAGCCACGCCCTACGAGCAGTACTTC.

CDR3 amino acids: CASSPHRGQETQYF. The CDR3 DNA reads TGTGCCAGCAGCCCCCACAGGGGACAAGAGACCCAGTACTTC. This rearrangement joins TRBV9 to TRBJ2-5; the match to TRBD1 covers 7 bases. Per the germline V gene, CDR1 is SGDLS and CDR2 is YYNGEE. Trimming at V came to 4 bases and at J to 2 bases, leaving 5 bases not matched to a gene. The CDR3 loop spans 14 amino acids.

Comment on this clone: Different DNA sequences within this sample yield the same CDR3. The J gene is TRBJ1-2, the V gene TRBV10-2; 7 positions match TRBD1. The CDR3 sequence is 13 residues long. From germline, CDR1 is WSHSY and CDR2 SAAADI. The trim removed 4 bases at V and 3 bases at J, leaving 2 bases unmatched. CDR3 bases: TGCGCCAGCAGTGGCACAGGGGACTATGGCTACACCTTC. Protein sequence: CASSGTGDYGYTF.

In this sample, this clone turned up once. The rearrangement links TRBV5-4 to TRBJ2-3; D is possibly TRBD2 (6 bases). The CDR3 consists of 13 residues. The germline gives CDR1 SGHNT, CDR2 YYREEE (reference sequence). The V gene lost 0 bases and the J gene lost 7 bases, with 9 bases spanning the gap. The CDR3 loop is CASSLVGGNTQYF. The CDR3 DNA follows: TGTGCCAGCAGCTTGGTCGGAGGGAATACGCAGTATTTT.

V is TRBV7-9 and J is TRBJ2-7; 7 bases map to TRBD1. CDR1 and CDR2 (germline): SEHNR, FQNEAQ (reference sequence). There are 17 residues in the CDR3. V was pared by 8 bases and J by 4 bases, with 20 bases of the junction left unmatched. This chain's CDR3 is CASRLFPPRGQEYEQYF. The CDR3 DNA sequence: TGTGCCAGCCGCCTTTTCCCACCAAGGGGGCAAGAATACGAGCAGTACTTC.

This clone has a single count. V is TRBV11-2 and J is TRBJ2-2, with TRBD1 matching 8 bases. The length of the CDR3 is 16 residues. Losses at the gene ends were 4 bases for V and 2 bases for J; bases not matched to a gene: 6. The germline V gene encodes CDR1 SGHAT and CDR2 FQNNGV. The CDR3 loop reads CASSYRDRRNTGELFF. The CDR3 DNA reads TGTGCCAGCAGCTACCGGGACAGGAGAAACACCGGGGAGCTGTTTTTT. Supplemented by reference TRBV11-2 and TRBJ2-2, the full variable domain reads EAGVAQSPRYKIIEKRQSVAFWCNPISGHATLYWYQQILGQGPKLLIQFQNNGVVDDSQLPKDRFSAERLKGVDSTLKIQPAKLEDSAVYLCASSYRDRRNTGELFFGEGSRLTVL.

The chain has TRBV30 and TRBJ2-2, with 9 bases fitting TRBD2. The CDR3 is 15 amino acids. CDR1 is GTSNPN and CDR2 is SVGIG in the germline V gene (reference sequence). The trim removed 5 bases at V and 6 bases at J, leaving 10 bases unmatched. In nucleotides, the CDR3 is TGTGCCTGGGGACCGGGACTAGCTTTACCCGGGGAGCTGTTTTTT. Amino acid sequence: CAWGPGLALPGELFF.

The rearrangement uses TRBV21-1 and TRBJ1-5; the table assigns TRBD1, which was not confirmed against the DNA. TRBV21-1 is a pseudogene. CDR3 length equals 17 residues. CDR3 in amino acids: CASSKAPRRDRNQPQHF. CDR3 coding DNA: TGTGCCAGCAGCAAAGCCCCGCGCAGGGATCGCAATCAGCCCCAGCATTTT.

The CDR3: CASSLVTGAGNTIYF. The CDR3 coding sequence is TGCGCCAGCAGCTTGGTGACGGGAGCTGGAAACACCATATATTTT. The gene calls are TRBV5-1 and TRBJ1-3; the D is unclear. The V gene's germline CDR1 is SGHRS and CDR2 YFSETQ. This CDR3 spans 15 amino acids. V lost 0 bases to trimming and J lost 2 bases, with 9 bases between them. Combining the CDR3 with reference TRBV5-1 and TRBJ1-3 gives the whole variable domain KAGVTQTPRYLIKTRGQQVTLSCSPISGHRSVSWYQQTPGQGLQFLFEYFSETQRNKGNFPGRFSGRQFSNSRSEMNVSTLELGDSALYLCASSLVTGAGNTIYFGEGSWLTVV.

The gene calls are TRBV6-6 and TRBJ2-7, with 9 nucleotides matching TRBD2. The V gene end was trimmed by 4 bases and the J gene end by 0 bases; junction bases not matched to a gene: 1. The CDR3 covers 14 residues. Germline loops: CDR1 MNHNY, CDR2 SVGAGI (reference sequence). This chain's CDR3 is CASSFSGSSYEQYF. DNA for the CDR3: TGTGCCAGCAGTTTTAGCGGGAGCTCCTACGAGCAGTACTTC.

The rearrangement uses TRBV19 and TRBJ1-1, with TRBD1 identical over 7 bases. Germline CDR1 and CDR2: LNHDA and SQIVND (reference sequence). CDR3 length: 14 amino acids. V lost 3 bases, J lost 4 bases, and 5 bases stayed unmatched. This chain's CDR3 is CASSIPTGPTEAFF. CDR3 DNA: TGTGCCAGTAGTATCCCGACAGGGCCCACTGAAGCTTTCTTT.

The chain carries TRBV7-2 and TRBJ2-5; the D gene is possibly TRBD1 (6 bases). V was shortened by 1 base and J by 7 bases, with 22 bases between the two germline ends. This CDR3 spans 17 amino acids. CDR1 and CDR2 from the germline V gene are SGHTA and FQGNSA. The CDR3 protein is CASSLEPGVINRGTQYF. In DNA form, the CDR3 reads TGTGCCAGCAGCTTAGAGCCAGGGGTGATAAACCGGGGGACCCAGTACTTC. Complete variable domain (other parts from reference TRBV7-2 and TRBJ2-5): GAGVSQSPSNKVTEKGKDVELRCDPISGHTALYWYRQSLGQGLEFLIYFQGNSAPDKSGLPSDRFSAERTGGSVSTLTIQRTQQEDSAVYLCASSLEPGVINRGTQYFGPGTRLLVL.

Of note for this clone: Within the sample, other DNA sequences also encode this same CDR3. The chain combines TRBV18 with TRBJ2-1; TRBD2 agrees at 7 bases. Germline V lookup: CDR1 KGHSH, CDR2 LQKENI. After removal of 0 bases from V and 7 bases from J, the junction contained 3 bases not matched to a gene. The CDR3 consists of 14 residues. The CDR3 sequence: CASSPPGRGNEQFF. CDR3 nucleotides: TGTGCCAGCTCACCACCGGGGCGGGGGAATGAGCAGTTCTTC.

This clone was detected only once. This chain links TRBV7-9 with TRBJ2-6; D perhaps matches TRBD2 (5 bases). The length of the CDR3 is 19 residues. Trimming shortened V by 1 base and J by 0 bases, and 16 bases separated the two germline ends. Germline V gene lookup returns CDR1 SEHNR and CDR2 FQNEAQ (reference sequence). The CDR3 bases are TGTGCCAGCAGCTTAGAGCGGACTTCCCTCTACTCTGGGGCCAACGTCCTGACTTTC. This sequence encodes CASSLERTSLYSGANVLTF.

This sequence joins TRBV11-2 and TRBJ1-2; 7 bases match TRBD1. This CDR3 has 15 residues. The V and J ends lost 5 bases and 2 bases, in that order; junction bases with no gene match: 8. Germline loops: CDR1 SGHAT, CDR2 FQNNGV. The CDR3 spells CASSRGGTANYGYTF. The CDR3 nucleotides read TGTGCCAGCAGCCGCGGAGGGACAGCGAACTATGGCTACACCTTC.

The chain joins TRBV19 to TRBJ2-5; 7 positions agree with TRBD1. The CDR3 is 16 residues long. CDR1 is LNHDA, CDR2 SQIVND, per germline (reference sequence). The ends lost 4 bases at V and 9 bases at J; junction bases unmatched: 17. The CDR3 coding sequence is TGTGCCAGTAGTACCGGAACAGGGGCTTGGAATCTGGCCCAGTACTTC. Amino acid sequence: CASSTGTGAWNLAQYF.

V is TRBV7-9 and J is TRBJ2-7; D possibly corresponds to TRBD2 (5 bases). The CDR3 runs 15 residues. With 5 bases removed from V and 2 bases from J, the gap between germline ends came to 16 bases. CDR1 is SEHNR and CDR2 is FQNEAQ in the germline V gene (reference sequence). The CDR3 DNA sequence: TGTGCCAGCAGCCCGGGGAGCTCGGTTCCCTACGAGCAGTACTTC. Encoded protein: CASSPGSSVPYEQYF.

The V gene is TRBV18, the J gene TRBJ2-5, with TRBD1 matching over 8 bases. CDR3 length: 15 amino acids. Germline-derived CDR1 and CDR2 are KGHSH and LQKENI. The V segment lost 2 bases and the J segment 4 bases; nucleotides outside the gene matches: 6. Here the CDR3 reads CASSPSGGMGETQYF. CDR3 sequence (DNA): TGTGCCAGCTCACCATCAGGGGGCATGGGAGAGACCCAGTACTTC.

This clone was seen just once. The J gene is TRBJ2-6, the V gene TRBV5-6, with D possibly matching TRBD1 (6 bases). In germline, CDR1 is SGHDT, CDR2 YYEEEE. The CDR3 is made up of 19 amino acids. V was pared by 0 bases and J by 0 bases, with 16 bases between. Here the CDR3 DNA reads TGTGCCAGCAGCTTGGGGTTTACGGGACAAGACTCTGGGGCCAACGTCCTGACTTTC. Translated: CASSLGFTGQDSGANVLTF.

The V and J genes are TRBV5-1 and TRBJ2-3; D unresolved. This CDR3 contains 13 residues. Germline CDR1 SGHRS, CDR2 YFSETQ. The V and J ends lost 2 bases and 2 bases respectively, with 6 bases between them. CDR3 in amino acids: CASSLQNTDTQYF. The CDR3 DNA follows: TGCGCCAGCAGCTTACAGAACACAGATACGCAGTATTTT. The variable domain in full, with the rest retrieved from reference TRBV5-1 and TRBJ2-3, is KAGVTQTPRYLIKTRGQQVTLSCSPISGHRSVSWYQQTPGQGLQFLFEYFSETQRNKGNFPGRFSGRQFSNSRSEMNVSTLELGDSALYLCASSLQNTDTQYFGPGTRLTVL.

This sequence joins TRBV7-8 and TRBJ2-2, with D uncertain. CDR1 SGHVS and CDR2 FQNEAQ come from the germline V gene. The CDR3 has 14 residues. V dropped 5 bases and J dropped 2 bases, with 9 bases sitting between them. The CDR3 bases are TGTGCCAGCAGCCCGAGGCTAAACACCGGGGAGCTGTTTTTT. It codes for CASSPRLNTGELFF.